This T cell receptor (beta chain) was recorded in a study of cytomegalovirus exposure and HLA in healthy donors. PCR employed 60 Vbeta and 13 Jbeta primers. Per the authors' pipeline: About 10 million shared chains were among the roughly 80 million unique TCR beta chains that a later analysis counted. Some clones are missing from TCRdb's copy, which holds only in-frame ones; the method was immunoSEQ multiplex PCR. D and trimming were read from the DNA, whereas the V and J calls and clone size are those reported in that table. The sample holds about 170,000 clones; roughly 81% are singletons and the top ten take just over 2.5%. General study findings and limits: There were some public TCRs occurring in many donors, but most TCR sequences were rare.

As regards this clone: The antigen remains unidentified.

Trimming took off 0 bases at V and 0 bases at J, with 12 bases between the two ends. Germline loops: CDR1 LGHNT, CDR2 FRNRAP. CDR3 length equals 17 residues. Sequenced material: PBMCs. The receptor's source is a man between 25 and 39 years old in good health and CMV-seropositive. This chain connects TRBV12-5 to TRBJ1-3, with D hard to call. This CDR3 reads CASGLVIAGYSGNTIYF. Written as DNA, the CDR3 is TGTGCTAGTGGTTTGGTGATCGCAGGCTACTCTGGAAACACCATATATTTT.